This TCR beta chain is from a study of blood T cell repertoires in COVID-19. Turning to the study itself: Samples taken during acute and convalescent COVID-19 were collected in the United States, Italy and Spain. Sources were T cells, B-cell-depleted T cells, or PBMCs; the material itself was cDNA or gDNA.

Germline lookup yields CDR1 GTSNPN and CDR2 SVGIG (reference sequence). CDR3 length: 15 amino acids. Trimming took 1 base from V and 5 from J; bases not matched to a gene: 3. The participants were between roughly 18 and 89 years old and came from 20 to 30 US areas. Participant reports of clinical history set cohort assignment. The method was immunoSEQ multiplex PCR; TCRdb's version includes in-frame clones alone and lacks a portion of them. The sample holds some 300,000 clones, around 84% seen once. The sample taken for sequencing was PBMCs or T cells enriched from blood (not recorded which). The genes are TRBV30 and TRBJ2-1, with 12 bases identical to TRBD2. This receptor was taken from a young man who had recovered from COVID-19. CDR3 DNA: TGTGCCTGGAGTGCCGGACTAGCGGGGAACAATGAGCAGTTCTTC. Its protein product is CAWSAGLAGNNEQFF.